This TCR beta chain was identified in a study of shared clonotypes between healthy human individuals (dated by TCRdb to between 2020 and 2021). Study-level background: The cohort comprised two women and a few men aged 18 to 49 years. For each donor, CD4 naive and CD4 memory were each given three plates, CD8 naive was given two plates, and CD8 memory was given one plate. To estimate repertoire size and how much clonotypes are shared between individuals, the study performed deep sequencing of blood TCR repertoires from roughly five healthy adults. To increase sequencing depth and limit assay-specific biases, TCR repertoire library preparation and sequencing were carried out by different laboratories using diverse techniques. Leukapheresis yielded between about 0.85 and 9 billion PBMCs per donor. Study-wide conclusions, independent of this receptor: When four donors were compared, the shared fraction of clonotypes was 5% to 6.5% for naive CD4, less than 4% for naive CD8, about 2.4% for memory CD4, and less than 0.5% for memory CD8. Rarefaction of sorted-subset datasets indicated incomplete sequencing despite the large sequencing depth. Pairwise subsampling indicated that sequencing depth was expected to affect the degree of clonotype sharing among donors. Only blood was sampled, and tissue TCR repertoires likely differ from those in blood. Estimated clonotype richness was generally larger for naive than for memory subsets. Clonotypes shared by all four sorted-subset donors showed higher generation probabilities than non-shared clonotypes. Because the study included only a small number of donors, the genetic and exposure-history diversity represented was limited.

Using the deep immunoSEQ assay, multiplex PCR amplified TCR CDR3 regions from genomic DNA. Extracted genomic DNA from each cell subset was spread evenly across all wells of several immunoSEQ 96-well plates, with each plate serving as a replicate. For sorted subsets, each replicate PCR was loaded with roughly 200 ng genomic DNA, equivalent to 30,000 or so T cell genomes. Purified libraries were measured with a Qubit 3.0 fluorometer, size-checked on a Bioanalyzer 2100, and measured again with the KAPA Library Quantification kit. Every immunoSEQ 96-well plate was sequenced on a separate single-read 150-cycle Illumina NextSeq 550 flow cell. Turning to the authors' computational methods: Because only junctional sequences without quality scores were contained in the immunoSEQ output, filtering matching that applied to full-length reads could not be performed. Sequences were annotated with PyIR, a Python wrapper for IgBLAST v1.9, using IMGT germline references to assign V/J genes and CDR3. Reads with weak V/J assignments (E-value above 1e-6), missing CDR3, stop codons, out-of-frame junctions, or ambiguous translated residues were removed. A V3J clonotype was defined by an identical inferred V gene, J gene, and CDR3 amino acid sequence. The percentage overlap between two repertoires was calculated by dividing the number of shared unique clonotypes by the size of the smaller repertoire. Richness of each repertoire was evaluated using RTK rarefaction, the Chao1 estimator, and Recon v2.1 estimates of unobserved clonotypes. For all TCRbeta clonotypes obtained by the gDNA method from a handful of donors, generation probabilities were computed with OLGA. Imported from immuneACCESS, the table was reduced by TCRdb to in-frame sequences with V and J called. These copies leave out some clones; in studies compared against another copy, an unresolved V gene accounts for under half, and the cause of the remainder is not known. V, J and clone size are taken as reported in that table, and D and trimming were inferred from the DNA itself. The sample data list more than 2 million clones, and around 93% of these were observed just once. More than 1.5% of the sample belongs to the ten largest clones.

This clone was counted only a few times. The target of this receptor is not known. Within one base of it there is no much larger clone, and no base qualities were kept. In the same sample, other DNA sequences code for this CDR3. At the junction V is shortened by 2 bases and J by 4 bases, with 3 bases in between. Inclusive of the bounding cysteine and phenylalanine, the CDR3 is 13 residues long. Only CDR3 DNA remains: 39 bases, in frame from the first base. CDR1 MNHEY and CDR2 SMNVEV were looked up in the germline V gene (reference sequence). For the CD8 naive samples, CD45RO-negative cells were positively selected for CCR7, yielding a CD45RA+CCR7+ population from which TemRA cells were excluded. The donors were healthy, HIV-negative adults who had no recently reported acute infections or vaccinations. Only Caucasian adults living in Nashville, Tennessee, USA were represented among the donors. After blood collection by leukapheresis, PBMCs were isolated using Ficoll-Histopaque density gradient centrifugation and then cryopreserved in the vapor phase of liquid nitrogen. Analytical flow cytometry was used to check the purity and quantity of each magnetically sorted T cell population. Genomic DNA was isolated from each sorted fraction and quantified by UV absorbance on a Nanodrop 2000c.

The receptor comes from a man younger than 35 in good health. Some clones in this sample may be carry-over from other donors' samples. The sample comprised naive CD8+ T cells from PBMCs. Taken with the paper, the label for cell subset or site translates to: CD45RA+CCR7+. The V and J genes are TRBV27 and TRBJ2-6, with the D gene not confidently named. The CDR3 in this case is CASSLIGANVLTF. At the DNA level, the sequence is TGTGCCAGCAGTTTAATCGGGGCCAACGTCCTGACTTTC.